This entry features one T cell receptor beta chain sequence. Trimming took 1 base from V and 1 from J, leaving 13 bases between them. This CDR3 contains 17 residues. Germline loops: CDR1 KGHSH, CDR2 LQKENI. This record belongs to a study of blood T cell repertoires in COVID-19. At the level of the study: Samples of COVID-19 (acute and convalescent) were obtained from the United States, Italy and Spain.

Per the original methods: The assay estimated nucleated cells by amplifying reference gene primers. Only in-frame clones appear in the TCRdb table, and some are missing; sequencing was by immunoSEQ multiplex PCR. The V and J calls and the clone size are those of that table, but D and trimming were determined from the DNA. This sample has some 240,000 clones, with 80% to 85% found just once. V usage is TRBV18 and J usage is TRBJ1-4; D is uncertain. The TCR sequence derives from a man aged 45-60 years who had recovered from COVID-19. The specimen sequenced was PBMCs or T cells enriched from blood (not recorded which). The CDR3 nucleotides are TGTGCCAGCTCACCACTGGCGGTCGAGGGAACTAATGAAAAACTGTTTTTT. Translated, it gives CASSPLAVEGTNEKLFF. Based on the CDR3 plus reference TRBV18 and TRBJ1-4, the full variable domain is NAGVMQNPRHLVRRRGQEARLRCSPMKGHSHVYWYRQLPEEGLKFMVYLQKENIIDESGMPKERFSAEFPKEGPSILRIQQVVRGDSAAYFCASSPLAVEGTNEKLFFGSGTQLSVL.